This TCR beta chain was observed in a study of T cell responses to AZD1222 COVID-19 vaccine. Study-wide results and caveats: Breadth and depth of Spike-specific TCRs rose after two AZD1222 doses. Donors, mostly white British, included more females; clonal diversity was possibly underestimated. Recipients of AZD1222 seropositive at baseline numbered only 6 or 7.

Sequenced by immunoSEQ multiplex PCR; TCRdb stores in-frame clones only, minus some. This sample has almost 55,000 clones; around 80% occur once, and the top ten carry roughly a tenth. About this clone itself: What it recognizes is unknown.

Germline CDR1 and CDR2: SGHRS and YFSETQ. The CDR3 spans 13 residues. The V and J ends lost 3 bases and 6 bases respectively, with 13 bases between them. The chain has TRBV5-1 and TRBJ2-7; D remains unclear. The source was peripheral blood, collected on day 0 of AZD1222 vaccination. The sequence derives from an adult in good health. CDR3 nucleotide sequence: TGCGCCAGCAGCTCCCAAGTGGGGTTCGAGCAGTACTTC. Its protein product is CASSSQVGFEQYF.